A single sample gave rise to the 6 T cell receptor beta chains below, sequenced in a study of cytomegalovirus exposure and HLA in healthy donors. Vbeta (60) and Jbeta (13) primers were used in the PCR. The assay was immunoSEQ multiplex PCR, and TCRdb's table has in-frame clones only and misses some. Of approximately 150,000 clones in the sample, roughly 76% were seen once. The specimen was PBMCs. The source is a human donor in good health.

This chain joins TRBV7-9 and TRBJ2-1; no reliable D call. The CDR3 has 15 amino acids. Germline lookup yields CDR1 SEHNR and CDR2 FQNEAQ (reference sequence). V lost 5 bases and J lost 3, with 14 bases in between. CDR3 nucleotides: TGTGCCAGCAGCCTCAGCGCGCCTGACTACAATGAGCAGTTCTTC. It specifies CASSLSAPDYNEQFF.

This clone was recorded a few times. The chain couples TRBV6-4 to TRBJ2-1; 10 bases map to TRBD2. V trimming: 3 bases; J trimming: 4 bases; junction bases outside the gene matches: 3. Looked up from germline, CDR1 is MRHNA and CDR2 is SNTAGT. This CDR3 is 15 amino acids long. Here the CDR3 reads CASSDERGGYNEQFF. CDR3 coding DNA: TGTGCCAGCAGTGATGAGCGGGGGGGGTACAATGAGCAGTTCTTC.

CDR3 sequence (DNA): TGTGCCAGCAGTGACCCGGGACAGGGGTTTAGGCAGCCCCAGCATTTT. This gives the protein CASSDPGQGFRQPQHF. The rearrangement uses TRBV28 and TRBJ1-5; 10 bases map to TRBD1. V shed 5 bases and J 7 bases; nucleotides not matched to a gene: 11. This CDR3 contains 16 residues. Germline V gene lookup returns CDR1 MDHEN and CDR2 SYDVKM.

The V call is TRBV5-6, the J call TRBJ2-2; 15 bases are a match to TRBD2. The V segment lost 4 bases and the J segment 7 bases; nucleotides outside the gene matches: 5. The CDR3 is 16 residues long. CDR1 and CDR2 from the germline V gene are SGHDT and YYEEEE. CDR3 in DNA: TGTGCCAGCAGCCTTCGGACTAGCGGGGGGGTCGGGGAGCTGTTTTTT. It encodes CASSLRTSGGVGELFF. Using reference TRBV5-6 and TRBJ2-2 for the parts outside the CDR3, the full variable domain is DAGVTQSPTHLIKTRGQQVTLRCSPKSGHDTVSWYQQALGQGPQFIFQYYEEEERQRGNFPDRFSGHQFPNYSSELNVNALLLGDSALYLCASSLRTSGGVGELFFGEGSRLTVL.

The table lists this clone with a few counts. This rearrangement joins TRBV2 to TRBJ1-2; 8 nucleotides line up with TRBD1. This CDR3 has 14 amino acids. After removal of 9 bases from V and 0 bases from J, the junction contained 6 bases not matched to a gene. Germline lookup yields CDR1 SNHLY and CDR2 FYNNEI. The CDR3 DNA reads as TGTGCCAGGGGCCTGGGACAGGCTAACTATGGCTACACCTTC. Translating it yields CARGLGQANYGYTF.

The CDR3 DNA is TGTGCCAGCAGCTTAACTAGAGTTGAGACCCAGTACTTC. Protein sequence: CASSLTRVETQYF. This rearrangement joins TRBV7-2 to TRBJ2-5, with D perhaps TRBD2 (5 bases). The CDR3 has 13 amino acids. The germline CDR1 and CDR2 sequences are SGHTA and FQGNSA. Trimming cost V 2 bases and J 5 bases, with 9 bases left between them.